Detailed here is one TCR beta chain. Its target is unknown. The CDR3 extends over 14 amino acids. V was cut by 2 bases and J by 4 bases, with 10 bases left in between. The germline V gene encodes CDR1 MDHEN and CDR2 SYDVKM. These data belong to a study of beta chain features in type 1 diabetes. All of the isolated RNA was reverse transcribed, so expressed TCRB transcripts were sequenced. Assay: immunoSEQ multiplex PCR; the TCRdb copy retains only in-frame clones and omits some. Of roughly 350,000 clones in the sample, approximately 9.9% are singletons; the top ten hold about 0.014%. Study-wide results and limits: Individuals with type 1 diabetes displayed fewer insertions and more deletions at VDJ junctions. Within the patient group, naive, central memory and Treg TCRB repertoires appeared more similar to each other than within healthy donors.

The clonotype was recovered from a young woman in good health. V usage is TRBV28 and J usage is TRBJ2-3, with D perhaps matching TRBD2 (5 bases). The specimen sequenced was naive CD4+ T cells from blood. The CDR3 nucleotides are TGTGCCAGCAGTTTAGGGAGCCGGTCAGATACGCAGTATTTT. It translates to CASSLGSRSDTQYF.